This entry is about one TCR beta chain. Its target is unknown. The data were produced by immunoSEQ multiplex PCR, yet TCRdb's version contains in-frame clones alone and is incomplete. The profile shows roughly 120,000 clones, 70% to 90% of them singletons. Germline V gives CDR1 LNHNV, CDR2 YYDKDF (reference sequence). The V gene lost 0 bases and the J gene lost 5 bases, with 8 bases spanning the gap. CDR3 size: 13 residues. The sample comes from a study of T cell responses to AZD1222 COVID-19 vaccine. Regarding the study as a whole: CD4 TCRs associated with vaccination spanned spike, dominating at 160-218 and 743-854.

The TCR originated in an adult in good health. J is TRBJ2-7 and V is TRBV15; D unresolved. The sample in question was peripheral blood, obtained on day 0 of MenACWY control vaccination. CDR3 region: CATSREGPHEQYF. DNA of the CDR3: TGTGCCACCAGCAGAGAAGGGCCCCACGAGCAGTACTTC.